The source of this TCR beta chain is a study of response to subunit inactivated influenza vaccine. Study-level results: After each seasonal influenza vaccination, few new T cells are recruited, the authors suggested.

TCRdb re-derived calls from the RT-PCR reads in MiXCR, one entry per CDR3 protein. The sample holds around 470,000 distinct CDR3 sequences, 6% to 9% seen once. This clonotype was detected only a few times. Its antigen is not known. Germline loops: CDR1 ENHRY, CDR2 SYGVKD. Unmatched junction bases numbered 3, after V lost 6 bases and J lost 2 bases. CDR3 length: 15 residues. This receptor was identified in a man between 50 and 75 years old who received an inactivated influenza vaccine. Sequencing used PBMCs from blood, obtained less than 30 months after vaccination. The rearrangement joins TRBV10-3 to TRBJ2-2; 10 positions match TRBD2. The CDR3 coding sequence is TGTGCCATCAGCGGGACTAGCGCCAACACCGGGGAGCTGTTTTTT. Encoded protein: CAISGTSANTGELFF.